Listed here are 9 T cell receptor beta chains from one sample, sequenced in a study of blood T cells in healthy people across ages. Alongside a J-beta primer mix, a sample-barcoded 5' primer served in a second PCR lasting about 7 to 12 cycles. One entry per CDR3 protein, called by TCRdb with MiXCR from the 5' RACE reads. The sample shows 920,000 or so distinct CDR3 sequences, 45% of them seen only once. The sample comprised blood. The receptors come from a woman aged 60 to 75 in good health.

The V gene is TRBV7-2, the J gene TRBJ2-5; a possible D gene is TRBD2 (6 bases). The J call is in doubt because the DNA end fits TRBJ2-7 better. This CDR3 comprises 15 residues. From germline, CDR1 is SGHTA and CDR2 FQGNSA. The CDR3 nucleotides read TGTGCCAGCAGCTCATTCGGACTAAAAGGTTACGAGCAGTACTTC. This encodes CASSSFGLKGYEQYF.

The chain links TRBV4-1 to TRBJ2-5; 12 positions match TRBD2. Judging by the DNA end, TRBJ2-7 fits better; the J call may be wrong. Germline V gives CDR1 MGHRA, CDR2 YSYEKL. This CDR3 has 17 amino acids. As DNA, the CDR3 is TGCGCCAGCAGCCAAGAAGAACTAGCGGGAGGACAAGTCGAGCAGTACTTC. It encodes CASSQEELAGGQVEQYF.

This chain joins TRBV7-9 and TRBJ1-5; 7 nucleotides align to TRBD1. The CDR3 covers 14 residues. V lost 5 bases and J lost 3; bases outside the gene matches: 4. Germline assignment: CDR1 SEHNR and CDR2 FQNEAQ (reference sequence). The CDR3 DNA sequence: TGTGCCAGCAGCCGGACAGGCCTCAATCAGCCCCAGCATTTT. Amino acid sequence: CASSRTGLNQPQHF.

This clonotype was seen ten or more times. The V and J genes are TRBV29-1 and TRBJ1-4; D ambiguous. CDR1 and CDR2 (germline): SQVTM, ANQGSEA. This CDR3 has 13 residues. V was clipped by 4 bases and J by 5 bases, with 11 bases between them. The CDR3 bases are TGCAGCGTTGTCTCCAGGAGGAATGAAAAACTGTTTTTT. Translated, it gives CSVVSRRNEKLFF.

This clonotype was counted between two and nine times. In DNA, the CDR3 is TGTGCCAGCAGTTACTCGAACAGGGGGTTGGAGGCTAACTATGGCTACACCTTC. It translates to CASSYSNRGLEANYGYTF. The rearrangement links TRBV6-5 to TRBJ1-2, with TRBD1 matching over 8 bases. The germline CDR1 and CDR2 sequences are MNHEY and SVGAGI. Trimming at V came to 0 bases and at J to 0 bases, leaving 9 bases not matched to a gene. The CDR3 covers 18 residues.

This clonotype was picked up a small number of times. The chain has TRBV11-2 and TRBJ2-4; D might be TRBD1 (5 bases). V was clipped by 1 base and J by 6 bases, with 10 bases between them. From germline, CDR1 is SGHAT and CDR2 FQNNGV. CDR3 size: 14 residues. The CDR3 sequence is CASSLASGLNIQYF. CDR3 in DNA: TGTGCCAGCAGCTTAGCTTCAGGGCTAAACATTCAGTACTTC.

Only a few counts were recorded for this clonotype. The chain is built from TRBV16 and TRBJ1-4; a possible D gene is TRBD1 (5 bases). Germline V gives CDR1 KGHSY, CDR2 FQNENV. V lost 5 bases and J lost 4, with 14 bases in between. The CDR3 covers 15 residues. Here the CDR3 DNA reads TGTGCCAGCAGCTATGCCGGGGACGGTAATGAAAAACTGTTTTTT. It translates to CASSYAGDGNEKLFF.

The V and J genes are TRBV12-3 or TRBV12-4 and TRBJ2-3; D may be TRBD2 (5 bases). The CDR3 consists of 15 residues. V lost 6 bases and J lost 3, with 16 bases in between. The CDR3 is CASSSSGRLTDTQYF. CDR3 nucleotides: TGTGCCAGCAGCTCGTCGGGAAGGCTAACAGATACGCAGTATTTT.

This clonotype was recorded a few times. The chain carries TRBV25-1 and TRBJ1-6, with 7 nucleotides matching TRBD1. The CDR3 totals 12 residues. Looked up from germline, CDR1 is MGHDK and CDR2 is SYGVNS. V dropped 6 bases and J dropped 9; count of bases not matched to a gene: 2. In DNA form, the CDR3 reads TGTGCCAGCAGGACAGGGATTTCACCCCTCCACTTT. It specifies CASRTGISPLHF.